These T cell receptor beta chains were read from a single sample in a study of Graves' ophthalmopathy and Graves' hyperthyroidism. TCRdb re-analysed the multiplex PCR reads in MiXCR, keeping a single row per CDR3 protein. In the table there are hundreds of thousands of distinct CDR3 sequences, over 40% of which are singletons. The sample comprised peripheral blood. The receptor source for this set is an adult man with Graves' ophthalmopathy. CDR3s include the opening cysteine and the closing phenylalanine or tryptophan. Each record gives: J gene, CDR3 length, V gene, CDR3 protein.

j_gene: TRBJ2-7; len: 18; v_gene: TRBV4-1; CDR3aa: CASSQEGTSGSSPLGQYF
j_gene: TRBJ2-5; len: 16; v_gene: TRBV2; CDR3aa: CASRRTSGRAKETQYF
j_gene: TRBJ2-3; len: 12; v_gene: TRBV7-9; CDR3aa: CASEREEDTQYF
j_gene: TRBJ1-2; len: 13; v_gene: TRBV19; CDR3aa: CASSPGQGPGYTF
j_gene: TRBJ1-1; len: 14; v_gene: TRBV10-3; CDR3aa: CASNSWGGDTETFF
j_gene: TRBJ2-5; len: 15; v_gene: TRBV2; CDR3aa: CASSQDAVRQETQYF
j_gene: TRBJ1-5; len: 15; v_gene: TRBV20-1; CDR3aa: CSARRQGTKDQPQHF
j_gene: TRBJ2-5; len: 12; v_gene: TRBV3-1; CDR3aa: CASSHGRETQYF
j_gene: TRBJ2-7; len: 14; v_gene: TRBV2; CDR3aa: CASSVRDRDTEQYF
j_gene: TRBJ2-5; len: 16; v_gene: TRBV7-9; CDR3aa: CASSLRTGGTGETQYF
j_gene: TRBJ2-7; len: 14; v_gene: TRBV25-1; CDR3aa: CASLAGQGPYEQYF
j_gene: TRBJ2-7; len: 15; v_gene: TRBV14; CDR3aa: CASSQGAGTAYEQYF
j_gene: TRBJ1-1; len: 13; v_gene: TRBV12-3/TRBV12-4; CDR3aa: CASSRKRDGEAFF
j_gene: TRBJ1-2; len: 13; v_gene: TRBV25-1; CDR3aa: CASSDRQYYGYTF
j_gene: TRBJ2-7; len: 15; v_gene: TRBV20-1; CDR3aa: CSARVGGAGVGEQYF
j_gene: TRBJ2-2; len: 16; v_gene: TRBV11-2; CDR3aa: CASSLDGRFSTGELFF
j_gene: TRBJ1-5; len: 14; v_gene: TRBV2; CDR3aa: CASSWTIINQPQHF
j_gene: TRBJ1-2; len: 14; v_gene: TRBV11-2; CDR3aa: CAIRGTGLEYGYTF
j_gene: TRBJ2-5; len: 15; v_gene: TRBV7-9; CDR3aa: CASSLRGQPEGTQYF
j_gene: TRBJ2-2; len: 16; v_gene: TRBV2; CDR3aa: CASSGVGVENTGELFF
j_gene: TRBJ1-6; len: 16; v_gene: TRBV5-4; CDR3aa: CASSLVRALGNSPLHF